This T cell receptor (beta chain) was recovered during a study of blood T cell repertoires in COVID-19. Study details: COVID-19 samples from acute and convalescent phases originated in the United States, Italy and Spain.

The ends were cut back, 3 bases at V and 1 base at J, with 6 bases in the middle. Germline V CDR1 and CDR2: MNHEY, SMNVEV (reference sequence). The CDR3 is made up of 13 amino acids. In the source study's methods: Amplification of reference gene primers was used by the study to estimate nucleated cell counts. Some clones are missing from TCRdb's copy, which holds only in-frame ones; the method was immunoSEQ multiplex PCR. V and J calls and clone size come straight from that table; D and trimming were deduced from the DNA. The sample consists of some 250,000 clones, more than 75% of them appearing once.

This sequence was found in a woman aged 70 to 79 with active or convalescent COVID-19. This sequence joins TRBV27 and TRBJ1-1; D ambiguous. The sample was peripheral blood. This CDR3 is CASSFRENTEAFF. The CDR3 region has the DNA TGTGCCAGCAGTTTTCGAGAGAACACTGAAGCTTTCTTT.